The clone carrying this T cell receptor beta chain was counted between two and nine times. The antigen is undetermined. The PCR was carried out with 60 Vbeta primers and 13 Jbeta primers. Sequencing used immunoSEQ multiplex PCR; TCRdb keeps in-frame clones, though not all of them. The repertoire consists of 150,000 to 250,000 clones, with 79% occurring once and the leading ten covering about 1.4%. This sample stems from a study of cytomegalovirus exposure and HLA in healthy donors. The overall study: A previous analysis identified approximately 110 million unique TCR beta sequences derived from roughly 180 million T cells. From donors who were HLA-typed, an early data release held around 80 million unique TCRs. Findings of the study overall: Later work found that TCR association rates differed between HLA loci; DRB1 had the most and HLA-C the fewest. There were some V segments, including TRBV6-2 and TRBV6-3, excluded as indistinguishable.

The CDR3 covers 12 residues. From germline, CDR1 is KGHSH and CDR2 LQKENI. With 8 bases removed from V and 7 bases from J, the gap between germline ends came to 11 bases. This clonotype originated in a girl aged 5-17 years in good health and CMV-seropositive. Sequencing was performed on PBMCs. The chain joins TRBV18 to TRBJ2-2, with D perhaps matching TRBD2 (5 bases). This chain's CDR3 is CASRLAIGELFF. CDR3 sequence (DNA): TGTGCCAGCCGCCTAGCCATCGGGGAGCTGTTTTTT.